This T cell receptor beta chain was sequenced for a study of blood T cell repertoires in COVID-19. Assay used: immunoSEQ multiplex PCR; TCRdb lists only in-frame clones, some missing. The table records about 120,000 clones, roughly 85% of them present only once. Germline V gene lookup returns CDR1 KGHSH and CDR2 LQKENI. The CDR3 extends over 14 amino acids. Deletions cut 3 bases from V and 4 bases from J, with 10 bases between. The V gene is TRBV18, the J gene TRBJ1-5; TRBD1 might be the D (5 bases). The sequenced sample was peripheral blood. The clonotype comes from a woman between 55 and 75 years old with COVID-19, enrolled during active disease. DNA of the CDR3: TGTGCCAGCTCACCCTCGACAGTTAATCAGCCCCAGCATTTT. This encodes CASSPSTVNQPQHF. The full variable domain, completed using reference TRBV18 and TRBJ1-5, is NAGVMQNPRHLVRRRGQEARLRCSPMKGHSHVYWYRQLPEEGLKFMVYLQKENIIDESGMPKERFSAEFPKEGPSILRIQQVVRGDSAAYFCASSPSTVNQPQHFGDGTRLSIL.